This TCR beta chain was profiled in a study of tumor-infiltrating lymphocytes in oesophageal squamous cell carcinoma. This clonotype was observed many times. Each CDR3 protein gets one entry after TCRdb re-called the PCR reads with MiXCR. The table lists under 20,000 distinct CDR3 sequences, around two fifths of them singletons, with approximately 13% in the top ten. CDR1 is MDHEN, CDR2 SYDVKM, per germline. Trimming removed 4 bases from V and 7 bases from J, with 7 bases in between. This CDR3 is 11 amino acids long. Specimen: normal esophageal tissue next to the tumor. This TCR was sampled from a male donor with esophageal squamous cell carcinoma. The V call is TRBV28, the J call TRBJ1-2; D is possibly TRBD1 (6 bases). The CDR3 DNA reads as TGTGCCAGCAGTTCACAGGGTGGCTACACCTTC. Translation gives CASSSQGGYTF.